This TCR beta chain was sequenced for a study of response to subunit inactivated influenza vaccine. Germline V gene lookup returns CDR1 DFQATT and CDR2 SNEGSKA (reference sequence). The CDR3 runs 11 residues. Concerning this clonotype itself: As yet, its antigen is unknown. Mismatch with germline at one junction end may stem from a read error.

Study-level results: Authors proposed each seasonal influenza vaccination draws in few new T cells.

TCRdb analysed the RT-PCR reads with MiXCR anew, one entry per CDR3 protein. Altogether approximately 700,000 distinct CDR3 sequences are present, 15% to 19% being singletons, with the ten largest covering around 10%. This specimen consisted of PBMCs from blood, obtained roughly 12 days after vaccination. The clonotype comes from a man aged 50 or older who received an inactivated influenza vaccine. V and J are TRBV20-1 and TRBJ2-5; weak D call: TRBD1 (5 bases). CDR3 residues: CSACFQGDQGF. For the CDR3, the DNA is TGCAGTGCTTGTTTCCAGGGTGATCAGGGCTTC.